This T cell receptor (beta chain) was sequenced in a study of OX40 agonist ivuxolimab in advanced cancers. At the level of the study: With ivuxolimab, an agonistic anti-OX40 (CD134) antibody, patients were treated. Cancers in dose escalation were hepatocellular, melanoma, renal cell and head and neck. Three patients showed partial responses: one hepatocellular carcinoma and two cutaneous melanoma cases.

Germline V gene sequence: CDR1 MDHEN, CDR2 SYDVKM. V dropped 6 bases and J dropped 9 bases, with 12 bases sitting between them. This CDR3 comprises 12 residues. Sequenced by immunoSEQ multiplex PCR; TCRdb stores in-frame clones only, minus some. The sample has roughly 40,000 clones, 70% to 90% seen once. This clone was seen once. Blood specimens came from baseline, cycle 4 day 1, and cycle 7 day 1. This clonotype was obtained from an adult with an advanced solid tumor such as melanoma, head and neck, liver or kidney cancer. Source: CD4+ or CD8+ T cells sorted from blood, taken in a trial of the OX40 agonist ivuxolimab. The rearrangement links TRBV28 to TRBJ2-1; D gene ambiguous. The CDR3 region is CASSPRSSEQFF. The CDR3 DNA reads as TGTGCCAGCAGCCCCCGCTCTAGTGAGCAGTTCTTC.